A single sample gave rise to the 27 T cell receptor beta chains below, sequenced in a study of cytomegalovirus exposure and HLA in healthy donors. With 60 Vbeta and 13 Jbeta primers, the PCR was carried out. Data came from immunoSEQ multiplex PCR; TCRdb stores just in-frame clones and leaves some out. The sample holds under 130,000 clones, around 80% seen once. The sequenced sample consisted of PBMCs. These receptor sequences come from a woman aged 18-29 years in good health and CMV-seropositive.

In regard to this clone: Additional DNA sequences in this sample encode the identical CDR3. The chain is built from TRBV4-3 and TRBJ2-1, with TRBD2 matching 11 bases. With 6 bases clipped from V and 4 bases from J, the junction kept 17 bases outside the gene matches. The CDR3 loop spans 19 amino acids. From germline, CDR1 is LGHNA and CDR2 YSLEER. Here the CDR3 reads CASRGVTSGDSRGYNEQFF. The CDR3 bases are TGCGCCAGCAGGGGAGTGACTAGCGGGGATAGCAGAGGGTACAATGAGCAGTTCTTC.

The chain joins TRBV27 to TRBJ2-7; possible D gene TRBD2, 5 bases. Trimming cost V 6 bases and J 7 bases, with 13 bases left between them. There are 12 residues in the CDR3. Germline values: CDR1 MNHEY, CDR2 SMNVEV (reference sequence). The DNA for the CDR3 is TGTGCCAGCAGGCCGAGGGTCGGAGAGCAGTACTTC. Its protein product is CASRPRVGEQYF.

The gene calls are TRBV9 and TRBJ2-7; TRBD1 matches at 7 bases. V was pared by 4 bases and J by 1 base, with 5 bases of the junction left unmatched. Germline V gene sequence: CDR1 SGDLS, CDR2 YYNGEE. This CDR3 has 14 residues. The CDR3 DNA reads as TGTGCCAGCAGCCCGCAGGGGGTTTCCTACGAGCAGTACTTC. Protein: CASSPQGVSYEQYF.

This chain joins TRBV7-2 and TRBJ1-1; a weak D match, TRBD1 (5 bases). With 4 bases removed from V and 2 bases from J, the gap between germline ends came to 11 bases. CDR3 length: 14 residues. Germline values: CDR1 SGHTA, CDR2 FQGNSA. CDR3 bases: TGTGCCAGCAGCTACCCGGGACTAAACACTGAAGCTTTCTTT. It codes for CASSYPGLNTEAFF.

The J gene is TRBJ1-2, the V gene TRBV19; 9 bases are shared with TRBD1. Trimming removed 2 bases from V and 4 bases from J; junction bases left unmatched: 5. The CDR3 is made up of 15 amino acids. Germline V gives CDR1 LNHDA, CDR2 SQIVND (reference sequence). This CDR3 reads CASSISATGGYGYTF. CDR3 bases: TGTGCCAGTAGTATAAGTGCGACAGGGGGCTATGGCTACACCTTC.

Notes on this clone: This sample includes further DNA sequences coding for the same CDR3. This chain uses TRBV5-1 with TRBJ2-7; 7 nucleotides align to TRBD2. V was pared by 0 bases and J by 3 bases, with 3 bases of the junction left unmatched. Germline V gene lookup returns CDR1 SGHRS and CDR2 YFSETQ. CDR3 length: 14 amino acids. The CDR3 nucleotides read TGCGCCAGCAGCTTGGCTAGCGGAGGCTACGAGCAGTACTTC. Its protein is CASSLASGGYEQYF.

The chain has TRBV11-2 and TRBJ2-7; 7 bases agree with TRBD1. Trimming removed 5 bases from V and 1 base from J; junction bases left unmatched: 5. Germline CDR1 and CDR2: SGHAT and FQNNGV. CDR3 length: 14 residues. CDR3 DNA sequence: TGTGCCAGCAGCCAAGGGGGCAAGTCCTACGAGCAGTACTTC. Translation: CASSQGGKSYEQYF.

The chain carries TRBV19 and TRBJ2-3, with 8 bases that match TRBD1. The CDR3 length is 14 residues. J gave up 3 bases and V 6 bases, and 5 bases lay outside the gene matches. CDR1 is LNHDA and CDR2 is SQIVND in the germline V gene (reference sequence). CDR3 loop: CASRRTGRTDTQYF. The CDR3 nucleotides are TGTGCCAGTAGACGGACAGGGAGAACAGATACGCAGTATTTT.

This clone was seen a single time. V gene TRBV5-4 combines with J gene TRBJ1-1; no clear D gene. The ends were cut back, 1 base at V and 3 bases at J, with 13 bases in the middle. CDR1 is SGHNT and CDR2 is YYREEE in the germline V gene (reference sequence). The length of the CDR3 is 15 residues. The CDR3 bases are TGTGCCAGCAGCTTGCCCGGGAGGAGGGACACTGAAGCTTTCTTT. It is translated as CASSLPGRRDTEAFF.

V and J are TRBV18 and TRBJ2-1, with D perhaps matching TRBD1 (6 bases). CDR1 KGHSH and CDR2 LQKENI come from the germline V gene. The CDR3 is made up of 13 amino acids. V shed 6 bases and J shed 5 bases, with 11 bases lying between them. As DNA, the CDR3 is TGTGCCAGCTCCCCGACAGGCAACAATGAGCAGTTCTTC. This translates into CASSPTGNNEQFF.

The chain uses TRBV10-1 and TRBJ2-1, with D possibly matching TRBD2 (6 bases). Trimming stripped 4 bases from V and 8 bases from J, with 15 bases between. The germline CDR1 and CDR2 sequences are WNHNN and SYGVQD (reference sequence). This CDR3 is built from 14 residues. CDR3 residues: CASSVGREVDEQFF. CDR3 DNA: TGCGCCAGCAGTGTTGGCAGGGAGGTCGATGAGCAGTTCTTC.

The V gene is TRBV30, the J gene TRBJ2-1; TRBD2 might be the D (6 bases). V was trimmed by 1 base and J by 3 bases, leaving 10 bases between them. This CDR3 is 14 amino acids long. Germline V gene lookup returns CDR1 GTSNPN and CDR2 SVGIG (reference sequence). CDR3 coding DNA: TGTGCCTGGAGTGCAGCCGGGGGCTACAATGAGCAGTTCTTC. It codes for CAWSAAGGYNEQFF.

This clone was picked up one time. The chain recombines TRBV28 with TRBJ1-1; 7 nucleotides line up with TRBD1. Germline V CDR1 and CDR2: MDHEN, SYDVKM. Unmatched junction bases numbered 5, after V lost 6 bases and J lost 4 bases. The CDR3 spans 13 residues. CDR3 bases: TGTGCCAGCAGACCCGACAGGGTCACTGAAGCTTTCTTT. Its translation is CASRPDRVTEAFF.

The CDR3 DNA is TGTGCCAGCACGGGGAGCAGCAATCAGCCCCAGCATTTT. This encodes CASTGSSNQPQHF. The genes are TRBV25-1 and TRBJ1-5, with D unclear. Trimming shortened V by 7 bases and J by 1 base, and 8 bases separated the two germline ends. The V gene's germline CDR1 is MGHDK and CDR2 SYGVNS. The CDR3 loop spans 13 amino acids.

Concerning this clone itself: In the same sample, other DNA sequences code for this CDR3. The chain joins TRBV6-6 to TRBJ2-7; 10 bases are shared with TRBD1. Trimming removed 6 bases from V and 4 bases from J; junction bases left unmatched: 3. In germline, CDR1 is MNHNY, CDR2 SVGAGI (reference sequence). The CDR3 is 13 amino acids. DNA for the CDR3: TGTGCCAGCAGCCGGGACAGGGGATACGAGCAGTACTTC. This translates into CASSRDRGYEQYF.

The chain carries TRBV5-1 and TRBJ2-2; 12 bases fit TRBD2. Germline V gene sequence: CDR1 SGHRS, CDR2 YFSETQ. This CDR3 has 15 amino acids. With V trimmed by 4 bases and J by 6 bases, 4 bases remained unmatched. As DNA, the CDR3 is TGCGCCAGCAGCGGACTAGCGGGATTCCCCGGGGAGCTGTTTTTT. Protein: CASSGLAGFPGELFF.

The CDR3 DNA reads as TGTGCCAGCAGCCTCGGACACGACTATGGCTACACCTTC. It specifies CASSLGHDYGYTF. The V call is TRBV28, the J call TRBJ1-2, with D possibly TRBD1 on 5 matching bases. This CDR3 is 13 amino acids long. Trimming cost V 6 bases and J 3 bases, with 11 bases left between them. Germline V lookup: CDR1 MDHEN, CDR2 SYDVKM.

The chain uses TRBV5-6 and TRBJ2-7; 11 nucleotides align to TRBD2. Germline loops: CDR1 SGHDT, CDR2 YYEEEE. The trim removed 4 bases at V and 2 bases at J, leaving 2 bases unmatched. The CDR3 contains 14 residues. CDR3 amino acids: CASSPGLAAYEQYF. The CDR3 DNA reads as TGTGCCAGCAGCCCGGGACTAGCGGCCTACGAGCAGTACTTC.

This clone has only one observation. This CDR3 is also generated by other DNA sequences in the sample. The CDR3 is CASSPSGGSYEQYF. In DNA form, the CDR3 reads TGTGCCAGCTCACCTAGCGGGGGGTCATACGAGCAGTACTTC. The chain recombines TRBV18 with TRBJ2-7; 10 bases map to TRBD2. In germline, CDR1 is KGHSH, CDR2 LQKENI. V dropped 3 bases and J dropped 4; count of bases not matched to a gene: 3. This CDR3 is built from 14 residues.

The chain employs TRBV27 and TRBJ1-6, with TRBD1 identical over 9 bases. Trimming took 0 bases from V and 4 from J; bases not matched to a gene: 10. The CDR3 is 19 residues long. The germline V gene encodes CDR1 MNHEY and CDR2 SMNVEV (reference sequence). CDR3 residues: CASSLSFRTGVIYNSPLHF. DNA for the CDR3: TGTGCCAGCAGTTTATCTTTTCGGACAGGGGTTATTTATAATTCACCCCTCCACTTT.

The CDR3 region is CASTRQGPNYGYTF. CDR3 sequence (DNA): TGTGCCAGCACCAGACAGGGCCCTAACTATGGCTACACCTTC. The genes are TRBV11-2 and TRBJ1-2; the match to TRBD1 covers 7 bases. The CDR3 covers 14 residues. J lost 0 bases, V lost 7 bases, and 5 bases had no gene match. From germline, CDR1 is SGHAT and CDR2 FQNNGV.

The chain carries TRBV7-2 and TRBJ1-3; D is uncertain. There are 17 residues in the CDR3. Looked up from germline, CDR1 is SGHTA and CDR2 is FQGNSA. Trimming removed 0 bases from V and 3 bases from J, with 15 bases in between. CDR3 in amino acids: CASSLAASGAVGNTIYF. For the CDR3, the DNA is TGTGCCAGCAGCTTAGCCGCGTCGGGTGCCGTTGGAAACACCATATATTTT.

This clone has just one count. V usage is TRBV4-3 and J usage is TRBJ2-5; D perhaps matches TRBD2 (6 bases). This CDR3 has 14 residues. The germline V gene encodes CDR1 LGHNA and CDR2 YSLEER. V lost 4 bases, J lost 3 bases, and 12 bases lay in between. The CDR3 region has the DNA TGCGCCAGCAGCCGGCATAGCGGAGAAGAGACCCAGTACTTC. Its translation: CASSRHSGEETQYF.

As DNA, the CDR3 is TGTGCCAGCAGCGGCACAGGGGCTGAAGCTTTCTTT. Residues: CASSGTGAEAFF. This sequence joins TRBV7-9 and TRBJ1-1, with TRBD1 matching over 7 bases. The germline gives CDR1 SEHNR, CDR2 FQNEAQ (reference sequence). The CDR3 sequence is 12 residues long. The ends lost 5 bases at V and 6 bases at J; junction bases unmatched: 3.

The rearrangement uses TRBV7-7 and TRBJ2-3, with TRBD1 identical over 7 bases. This CDR3 is built from 14 residues. V lost 4 bases and J lost 3; bases outside the gene matches: 4. Germline CDR1 is SSHAT and CDR2 is FNYEAQ (reference sequence). The CDR3 is CASSSGTATDTQYF. CDR3 in DNA: TGTGCCAGCAGCTCCGGGACAGCGACAGATACGCAGTATTTT. The whole variable domain, remainder taken from reference TRBV7-7 and TRBJ2-3, is GAGVSQSPRYKVTKRGQDVTLRCDPISSHATLYWYQQALGQGPEFLTYFNYEAQPDKSGLPSDRFSAERPEGSISTLTIQRTEQRDSAMYRCASSSGTATDTQYFGPGTRLTVL.

The chain carries TRBV19 and TRBJ2-1; TRBD2 aligns across 7 bases. The CDR3 is made up of 12 amino acids. In germline, CDR1 is LNHDA, CDR2 SQIVND (reference sequence). V was clipped by 5 bases and J by 10 bases; unmatched bases: 5. This chain's CDR3 is CASSWLAEEQFF. The CDR3, as DNA: TGTGCCAGTAGTTGGCTAGCGGAGGAGCAGTTCTTC.

This chain links TRBV5-1 with TRBJ2-4, with TRBD2 matching 7 bases. Trimming removed 0 bases from V and 0 bases from J; junction bases left unmatched: 3. CDR3 length equals 16 residues. Looked up from germline, CDR1 is SGHRS and CDR2 is YFSETQ. The CDR3 sequence is CASSLEGGRAKNIQYF. The CDR3 DNA reads TGCGCCAGCAGCTTGGAGGGCGGGAGAGCCAAAAACATTCAGTACTTC.